These T cell receptor beta chains were read from a single sample in a study of T cells after yellow fever vaccination. In TCRdb, the 5' RACE reads were re-called with MiXCR into one record per CDR3 protein. Of under 550,000 distinct CDR3 sequences listed, about a fifth are singletons. The sequenced sample was PBMCs, obtained roughly 23 days after the first yellow fever vaccination. All receptors derive from a young man who received the YFV17D yellow fever vaccine. Each CDR3 is given with its conserved first and last residue. D genes are given only for firm matches. The listing skips clone size in some rows; elsewhere it reads once, few, many or a size class.

NA,NA,TRBJ2-5,TRBV7-2,TGTGCCAGCAGCTTGCGGAGTAGCCAAGGGACCCAGTACTTC,CASSLRSSQGTQYF
NA,few,TRBJ1-6,TRBV14,TGTGCCAGCAGCCAAGATCTTAGGGCACCCCTCCACTTT,CASSQDLRAPLHF
NA,few,TRBJ1-1,TRBV5-1,TGCGCCAGCAGCTTGCTGGACCCCCGGACGACTGAAGCTTTCTTT,CASSLLDPRTTEAFF
NA,NA,TRBJ1-5,TRBV12-3/TRBV12-4,TGTGCCAGCAGAGCGACGGATCAGCCCCAGCATTTT,CASRATDQPQHF
TRBD1,few,TRBJ1-6,TRBV7-8,TGTGCCAGCAGTTCTCCGGGACAGGGGATACCCCTCCACTTT,CASSSPGQGIPLHF
NA,few,TRBJ2-3,TRBV12-3/TRBV12-4,TGTGCCAGCAGTACCGGGGCCTACACAGATACGCAGTATTTT,CASSTGAYTDTQYF
NA,NA,TRBJ1-4,TRBV5-4,TGTGCCAGCAGCTTGGGGGGATCCAGGGTCGTTGGTGAAAAACTGTTTTTT,CASSLGGSRVVGEKLFF
NA,few,TRBJ2-4,TRBV7-2,TGTGCCAGCAGCTTAGCCCCCGGGAACATTCAGTACTTC,CASSLAPGNIQYF
NA,NA,TRBJ1-4,TRBV7-2,TGTGCCAGCAGCTTTTCCCCGAATGAAAAACTGTTTTTT,CASSFSPNEKLFF
NA,few,TRBJ2-7,TRBV10-3,TGTGCCATCAGTACCCCACCACGGACGGACCAGGCCTACGAGCAGTACTTC,CAISTPPRTDQAYEQYF